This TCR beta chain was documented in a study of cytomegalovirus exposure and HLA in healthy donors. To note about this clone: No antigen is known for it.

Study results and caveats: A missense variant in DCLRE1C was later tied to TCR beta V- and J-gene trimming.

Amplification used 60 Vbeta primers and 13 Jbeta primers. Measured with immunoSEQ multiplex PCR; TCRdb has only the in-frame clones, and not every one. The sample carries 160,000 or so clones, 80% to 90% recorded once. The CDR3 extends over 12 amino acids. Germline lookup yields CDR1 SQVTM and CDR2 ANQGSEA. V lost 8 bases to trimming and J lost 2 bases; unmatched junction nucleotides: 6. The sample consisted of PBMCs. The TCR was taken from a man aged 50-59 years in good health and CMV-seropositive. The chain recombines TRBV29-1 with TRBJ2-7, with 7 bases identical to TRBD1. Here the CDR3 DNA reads TGCAGCTACAGGGGACGGACCTACGAGCAGTACTTC. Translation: CSYRGRTYEQYF.